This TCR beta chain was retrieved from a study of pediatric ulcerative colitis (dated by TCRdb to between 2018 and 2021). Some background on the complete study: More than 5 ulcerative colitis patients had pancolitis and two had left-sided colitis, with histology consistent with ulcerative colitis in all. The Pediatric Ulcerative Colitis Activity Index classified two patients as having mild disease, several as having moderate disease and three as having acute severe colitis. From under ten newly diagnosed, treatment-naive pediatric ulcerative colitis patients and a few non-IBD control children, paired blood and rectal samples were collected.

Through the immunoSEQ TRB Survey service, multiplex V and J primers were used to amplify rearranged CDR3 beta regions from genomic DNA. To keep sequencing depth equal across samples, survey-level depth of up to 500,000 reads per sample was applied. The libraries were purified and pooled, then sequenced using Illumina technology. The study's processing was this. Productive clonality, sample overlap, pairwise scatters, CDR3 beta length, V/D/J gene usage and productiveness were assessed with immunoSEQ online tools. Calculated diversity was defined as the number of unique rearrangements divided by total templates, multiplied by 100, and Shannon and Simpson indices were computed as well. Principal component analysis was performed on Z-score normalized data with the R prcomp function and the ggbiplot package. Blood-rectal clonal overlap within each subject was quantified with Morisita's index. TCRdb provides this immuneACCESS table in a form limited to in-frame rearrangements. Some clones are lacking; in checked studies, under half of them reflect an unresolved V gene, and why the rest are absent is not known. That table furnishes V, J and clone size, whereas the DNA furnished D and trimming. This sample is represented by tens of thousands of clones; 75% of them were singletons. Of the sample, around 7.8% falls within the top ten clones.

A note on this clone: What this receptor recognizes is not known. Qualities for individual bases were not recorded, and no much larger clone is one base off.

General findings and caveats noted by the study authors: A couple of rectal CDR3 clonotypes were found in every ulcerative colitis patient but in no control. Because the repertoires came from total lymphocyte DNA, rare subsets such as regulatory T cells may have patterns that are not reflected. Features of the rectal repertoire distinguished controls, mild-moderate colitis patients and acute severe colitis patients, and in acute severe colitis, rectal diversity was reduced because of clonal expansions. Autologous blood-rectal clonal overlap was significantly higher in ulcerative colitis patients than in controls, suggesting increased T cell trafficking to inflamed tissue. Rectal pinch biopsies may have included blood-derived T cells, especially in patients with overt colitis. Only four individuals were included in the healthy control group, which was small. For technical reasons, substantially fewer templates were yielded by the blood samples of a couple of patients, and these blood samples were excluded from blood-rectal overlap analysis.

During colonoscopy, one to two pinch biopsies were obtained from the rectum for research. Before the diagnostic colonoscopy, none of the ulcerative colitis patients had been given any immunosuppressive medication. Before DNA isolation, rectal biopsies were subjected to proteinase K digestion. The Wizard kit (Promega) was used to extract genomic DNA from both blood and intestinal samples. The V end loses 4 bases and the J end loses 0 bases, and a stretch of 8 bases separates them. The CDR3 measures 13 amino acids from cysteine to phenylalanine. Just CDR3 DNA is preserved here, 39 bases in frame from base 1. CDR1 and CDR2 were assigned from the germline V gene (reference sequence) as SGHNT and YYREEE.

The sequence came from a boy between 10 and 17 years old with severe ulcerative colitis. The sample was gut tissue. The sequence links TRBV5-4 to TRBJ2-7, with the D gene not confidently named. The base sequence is TGTGCCAGCAGCCCTGTGTCCTCCTACGAGCAGTACTTC. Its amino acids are CASSPVSSYEQYF.